A selection of T cell receptor beta chains follows, all from one sample in a study of cytomegalovirus exposure and HLA in healthy donors. Here immunoSEQ multiplex PCR was the method, and the copy in TCRdb shows in-frame clones only, minus some. The ten most abundant clones cover less than 2% of a sample with 100,000 to 150,000 clones. The source material was PBMCs. These receptors all come from a woman aged 40 to 50 in good health and CMV-seronegative. Each CDR3 is given with its conserved first and last residue. Each record gives: J gene, V gene, D gene, CDR3 protein, CDR3 DNA. A D gene is named only where the DNA matches it firmly.

j_call: TRBJ2-1
v_call: TRBV11-2
d_call: TRBD1
cdr3_aa: CASSHPDRDRGFF
cdr3_nt: TGTGCCAGCAGCCACCCAGACCGGGACAGGGGTTTCTTC

j_call: TRBJ2-2
v_call: TRBV7-2
d_call: TRBD2
cdr3_aa: CASSQKWAGGTGELFF
cdr3_nt: TGTGCCAGCAGTCAAAAATGGGCGGGGGGCACCGGGGAGCTGTTTTTT

j_call: TRBJ2-5
v_call: TRBV6-6
d_call: TRBD1
cdr3_aa: CASSYRQGFQETQYF
cdr3_nt: TGTGCCAGCAGTTACCGACAGGGGTTTCAAGAGACCCAGTACTTC

j_call: TRBJ2-2
v_call: TRBV5-1
d_call: TRBD2
cdr3_aa: CASRPISGGPRPNTGELFF
cdr3_nt: TGCGCCAGCAGACCTATTTCGGGGGGGCCCCGACCGAACACCGGGGAGCTGTTTTTT

j_call: TRBJ1-1
v_call: TRBV20-1
d_call: .
cdr3_aa: CSAMGTEAFF
cdr3_nt: TGCAGTGCTATGGGGACAGAAGCTTTCTTT

j_call: TRBJ2-2
v_call: TRBV9
d_call: TRBD2
cdr3_aa: CASSLGLAGPNTGELFF
cdr3_nt: TGTGCCAGCAGCTTGGGACTAGCGGGCCCCAACACCGGGGAGCTGTTTTTT

j_call: TRBJ1-1
v_call: TRBV6-4
d_call: .
cdr3_aa: CASRGQMNTEAFF
cdr3_nt: TGTGCCAGCAGAGGACAGATGAACACTGAAGCTTTCTTT

j_call: TRBJ2-3
v_call: TRBV2
d_call: .
cdr3_aa: CASSAGGRDTQYF
cdr3_nt: TGTGCCAGCAGTGCCGGGGGACGGGATACGCAGTATTTT

j_call: TRBJ1-2
v_call: TRBV28
d_call: TRBD1
cdr3_aa: CASSLLGGAWGYTF
cdr3_nt: TGTGCCAGCAGTTTATTAGGGGGCGCCTGGGGCTACACCTTC

j_call: TRBJ2-2
v_call: TRBV19
d_call: .
cdr3_aa: CASSPNPRGGTGELFF
cdr3_nt: TGTGCCAGTAGTCCTAACCCCAGGGGTGGCACCGGGGAGCTGTTTTTT

j_call: TRBJ2-6
v_call: TRBV4-2
d_call: TRBD1
cdr3_aa: CASSQDRTGGSRGANVLTF
cdr3_nt: TGTGCCAGCAGCCAAGATCGGACAGGGGGGTCCCGTGGGGCCAACGTCCTGACTTTC